Listed here are 5 T cell receptor beta chains from one sample, sequenced in a study of T-cell reconstitution after alpha-beta-depleted transplantation in children. Unique molecular identifiers were incorporated when the TCRbeta library was constructed. TCRdb re-analysed the PCR reads in MiXCR, keeping a single row per CDR3 protein. The table shows fewer than 550,000 distinct CDR3 sequences, with about an eighth occurring only once. The sample consisted of PBMCs, mostly from graft donor cells, taken 180 days after TCRalphabeta/CD19-depleted stem cell transplant. The receptors stem from a female patient aged 2-9 years who had a stem cell transplant for aplastic anemia, so the T cells may come from the graft donor.

This clonotype appeared a few times. The chain carries TRBV28 and TRBJ1-1, with D possibly TRBD1 on 6 matching bases. The germline CDR1 and CDR2 sequences are MDHEN and SYDVKM. The CDR3 covers 17 residues. V was pared by 2 bases and J by 0 bases, with 16 bases between. CDR3 DNA: TGTGCCAGCAGTTTAGGCGGCAGGGGCCTCATGAACACTGAAGCTTTCTTT. The encoded protein is CASSLGGRGLMNTEAFF. Full variable domain (missing parts from reference TRBV28 and TRBJ1-1): DVKVTQSSRYLVKRTGEKVFLECVQDMDHENMFWYRQDPGLGLRLIYFSYDVKMKEKGDIPEGYSVSREKKERFSLILESASTNQTSMYLCASSLGGRGLMNTEAFFGQGTRLTVV.

This clonotype was seen a few times. The CDR3 reads CASSLDLRGSEQYF. The CDR3 DNA is TGTGCCAGCAGCTTAGATCTTCGCGGGTCCGAGCAGTACTTC. The chain combines TRBV11-2 with TRBJ2-7, with D possibly TRBD2 on 5 matching bases. Germline V CDR1 and CDR2: SGHAT, FQNNGV. The V gene lost 0 bases and the J gene lost 6 bases, with 12 bases spanning the gap. The CDR3 is made up of 14 amino acids.

The V and J genes are TRBV29-1 and TRBJ2-1; TRBD2 agrees at 10 bases. CDR1 and CDR2 from the germline V gene are SQVTM and ANQGSEA. The CDR3 runs 13 residues. Losses at the gene ends were 3 bases for V and 13 bases for J; bases not matched to a gene: 9. The CDR3 is CSVDPLLAGVQFF. CDR3 sequence (DNA): TGCAGCGTTGACCCCCTCCTAGCGGGAGTTCAGTTCTTC.

This chain uses TRBV6-5 with TRBJ2-1; 7 bases match TRBD1. This CDR3 has 15 amino acids. J gave up 7 bases and V 4 bases, and 10 bases lay outside the gene matches. Germline CDR1 and CDR2: MNHEY and SVGAGI. The CDR3 DNA reads TGTGCCAGCAGTTTGGACAGGTTCAATGGTAATGAGCAGTTCTTC. Its translation: CASSLDRFNGNEQFF.

V and J are TRBV5-1 and TRBJ1-1; 7 nucleotides agree with TRBD1. V lost 4 bases, J lost 5 bases, and 11 bases stayed unmatched. The CDR3 loop spans 15 amino acids. Germline V lookup: CDR1 SGHRS, CDR2 YFSETQ. The CDR3 region is CASSPMTGSSTEAFF. In DNA, the CDR3 is TGCGCCAGCAGCCCTATGACAGGGAGCTCTACTGAAGCTTTCTTT.